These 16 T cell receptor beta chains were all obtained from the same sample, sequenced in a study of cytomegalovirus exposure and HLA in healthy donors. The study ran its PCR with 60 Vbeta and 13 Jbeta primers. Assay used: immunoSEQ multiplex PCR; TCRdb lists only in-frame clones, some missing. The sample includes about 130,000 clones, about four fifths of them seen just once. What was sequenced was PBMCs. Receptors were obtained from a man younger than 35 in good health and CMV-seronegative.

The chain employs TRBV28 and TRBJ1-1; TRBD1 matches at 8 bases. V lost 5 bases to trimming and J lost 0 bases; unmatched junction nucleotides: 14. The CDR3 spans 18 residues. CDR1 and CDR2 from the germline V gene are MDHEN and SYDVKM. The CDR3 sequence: CASSHLSGTGLMNTEAFF. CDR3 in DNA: TGTGCCAGCAGTCACCTCTCCGGGACAGGACTTATGAACACTGAAGCTTTCTTT.

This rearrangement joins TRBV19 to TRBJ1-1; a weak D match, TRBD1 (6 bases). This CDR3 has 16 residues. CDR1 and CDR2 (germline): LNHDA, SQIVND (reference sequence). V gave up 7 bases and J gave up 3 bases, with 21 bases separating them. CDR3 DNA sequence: TGTGCCAGTATTGCGCGGACAGTCGGATGGTACACTGAAGCTTTCTTT. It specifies CASIARTVGWYTEAFF.

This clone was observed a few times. The CDR3 spells CASSKGGVVSSNEKLFF. The DNA for the CDR3 is TGTGCCAGTAGTAAGGGGGGGGTAGTGTCATCTAATGAAAAACTGTTTTTT. V gene TRBV19 combines with J gene TRBJ1-4; the D gene is possibly TRBD1 (6 bases). V lost 4 bases, J lost 3 bases, and 18 bases lay in between. Germline CDR1 reads LNHDA; CDR2 reads SQIVND (reference sequence). The CDR3 sequence is 17 residues long.

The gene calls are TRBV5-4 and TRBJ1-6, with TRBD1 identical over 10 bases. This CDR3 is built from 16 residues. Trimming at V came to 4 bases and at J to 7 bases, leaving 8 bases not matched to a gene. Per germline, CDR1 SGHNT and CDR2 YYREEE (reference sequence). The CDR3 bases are TGTGCCAGCAGCCCAGGACAGGGGGTGACAAATTCACCCCTCCACTTT. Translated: CASSPGQGVTNSPLHF.

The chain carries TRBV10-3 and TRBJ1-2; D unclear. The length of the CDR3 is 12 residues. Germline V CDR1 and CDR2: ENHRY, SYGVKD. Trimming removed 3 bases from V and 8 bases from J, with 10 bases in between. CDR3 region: CAISDAGLGYTF. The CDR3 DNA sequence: TGTGCCATCAGTGATGCAGGTTTAGGCTACACCTTC.

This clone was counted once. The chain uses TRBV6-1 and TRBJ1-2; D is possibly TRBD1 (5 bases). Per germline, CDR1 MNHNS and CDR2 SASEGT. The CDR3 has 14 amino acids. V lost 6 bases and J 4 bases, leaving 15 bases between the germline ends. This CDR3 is CASSRGQGGYGYTF. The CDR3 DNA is TGTGCCAGCAGCCGCGGGCAGGGAGGCTATGGCTACACCTTC.

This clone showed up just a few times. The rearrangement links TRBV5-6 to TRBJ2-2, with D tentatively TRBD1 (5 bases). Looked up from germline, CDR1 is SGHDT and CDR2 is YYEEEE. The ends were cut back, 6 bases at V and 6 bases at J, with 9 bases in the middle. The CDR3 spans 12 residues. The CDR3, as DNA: TGTGCCAGCAACCGACAGCCCGGGGAGCTGTTTTTT. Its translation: CASNRQPGELFF.

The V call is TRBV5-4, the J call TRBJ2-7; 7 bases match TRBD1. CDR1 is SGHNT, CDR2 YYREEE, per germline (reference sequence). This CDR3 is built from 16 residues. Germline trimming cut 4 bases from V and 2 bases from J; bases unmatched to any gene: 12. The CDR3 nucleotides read TGTGCCAGCAGCCCGGACCTTAGGGGGCGAGCCTACGAGCAGTACTTC. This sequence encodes CASSPDLRGRAYEQYF. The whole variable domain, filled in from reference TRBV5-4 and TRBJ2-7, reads ETGVTQSPTHLIKTRGQQVTLRCSSQSGHNTVSWYQQALGQGPQFIFQYYREEENGRGNFPPRFSGLQFPNYSSELNVNALELDDSALYLCASSPDLRGRAYEQYFGPGTRLTVT.

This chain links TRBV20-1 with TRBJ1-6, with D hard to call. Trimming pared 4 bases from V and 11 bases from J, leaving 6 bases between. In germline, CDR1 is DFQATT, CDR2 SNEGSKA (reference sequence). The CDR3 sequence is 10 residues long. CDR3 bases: TGCAGTGCTATAGTACCACCCCTCCACTTT. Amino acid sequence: CSAIVPPLHF.

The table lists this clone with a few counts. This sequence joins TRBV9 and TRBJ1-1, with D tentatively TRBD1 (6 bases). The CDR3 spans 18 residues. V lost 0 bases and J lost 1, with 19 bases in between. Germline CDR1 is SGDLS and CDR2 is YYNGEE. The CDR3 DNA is TGTGCCAGCAGCGTAGTAGGGTACACAGGGACGACGAACACTGAAGCTTTCTTT. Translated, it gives CASSVVGYTGTTNTEAFF.

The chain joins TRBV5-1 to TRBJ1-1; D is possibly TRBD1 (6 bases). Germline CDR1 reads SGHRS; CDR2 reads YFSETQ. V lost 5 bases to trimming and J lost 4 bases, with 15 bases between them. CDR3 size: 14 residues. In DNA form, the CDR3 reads TGCGCCAGCAGATACGGGTACAGGGTCACTGAAGCTTTCTTT. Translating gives CASRYGYRVTEAFF.

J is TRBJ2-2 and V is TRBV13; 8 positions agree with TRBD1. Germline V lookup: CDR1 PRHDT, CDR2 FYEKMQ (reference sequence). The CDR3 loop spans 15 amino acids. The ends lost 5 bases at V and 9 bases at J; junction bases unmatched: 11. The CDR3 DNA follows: TGTGCCAGCAGCCGTGGGGACAGGAAGTACCGGGAGCTGTTTTTT. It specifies CASSRGDRKYRELFF.

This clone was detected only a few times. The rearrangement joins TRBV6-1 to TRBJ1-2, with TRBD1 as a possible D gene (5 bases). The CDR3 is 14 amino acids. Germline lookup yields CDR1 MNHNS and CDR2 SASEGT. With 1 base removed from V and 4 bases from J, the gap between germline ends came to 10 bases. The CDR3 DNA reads TGTGCCAGCAGTGAAGTTACAGGATCCTATGGCTACACCTTC. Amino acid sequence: CASSEVTGSYGYTF.

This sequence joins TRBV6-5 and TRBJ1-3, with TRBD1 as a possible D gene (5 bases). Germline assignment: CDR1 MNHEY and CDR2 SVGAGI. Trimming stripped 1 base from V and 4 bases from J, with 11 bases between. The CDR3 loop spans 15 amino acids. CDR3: CASSYYQGSGNTIYF. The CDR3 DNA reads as TGTGCCAGCAGTTACTATCAGGGTTCGGGAAACACCATATATTTT.

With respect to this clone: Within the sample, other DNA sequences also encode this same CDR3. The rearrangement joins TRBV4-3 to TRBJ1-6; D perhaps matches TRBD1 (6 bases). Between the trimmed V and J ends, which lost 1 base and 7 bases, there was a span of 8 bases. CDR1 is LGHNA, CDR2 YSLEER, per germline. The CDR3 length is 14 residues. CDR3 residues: CASSQAQGNSPLHF. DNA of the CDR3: TGCGCCAGCAGCCAAGCTCAGGGGAATTCACCCCTCCACTTT.

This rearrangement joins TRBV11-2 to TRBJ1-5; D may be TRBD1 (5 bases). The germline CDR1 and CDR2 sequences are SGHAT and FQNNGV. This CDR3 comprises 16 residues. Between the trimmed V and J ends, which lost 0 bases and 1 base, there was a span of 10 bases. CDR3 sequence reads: CASSLDGATSNQPQHF. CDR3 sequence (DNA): TGTGCCAGCAGCTTAGATGGGGCCACCAGCAATCAGCCCCAGCATTTT.